A single sample is the source of the 8 T cell receptor beta chains below, sequenced in a study of cytomegalovirus exposure and HLA in healthy donors. The primer mix had 60 Vbeta and 13 Jbeta primers. Assay: immunoSEQ multiplex PCR; the TCRdb copy retains only in-frame clones and omits some. The table includes 130,000 to 150,000 clones, around 80% detected once. The sample consisted of PBMCs. The receptor set was obtained from a man in his thirties or forties in good health and CMV-seronegative.

The chain recombines TRBV18 with TRBJ2-7; 8 positions agree with TRBD2. This CDR3 spans 15 amino acids. The V segment lost 3 bases and the J segment 3 bases; nucleotides outside the gene matches: 7. Germline-derived CDR1 and CDR2 are KGHSH and LQKENI. CDR3 DNA sequence: TGTGCCAGCTCACCGCAGACTAGCGTTAACTACGAGCAGTACTTC. It specifies CASSPQTSVNYEQYF.

This rearrangement joins TRBV7-2 to TRBJ1-5, with D perhaps matching TRBD1 (6 bases). The CDR3 runs to 14 residues. CDR1 and CDR2 from the germline V gene are SGHTA and FQGNSA. Trimming removed 3 bases from V and 4 bases from J, with 10 bases in between. The CDR3 is CASSFPGVNQPQHF. The CDR3 DNA sequence: TGTGCCAGCAGCTTCCCAGGGGTGAATCAGCCCCAGCATTTT.

The V gene is TRBV19, the J gene TRBJ2-5; TRBD1 matches at 7 bases. With 6 bases clipped from V and 5 bases from J, the junction kept 9 bases outside the gene matches. Looked up from germline, CDR1 is LNHDA and CDR2 is SQIVND (reference sequence). The CDR3 has 14 residues. The CDR3, as DNA: TGTGCCAGTAGCGGGGACAGTTCTATGGAGACCCAGTACTTC. Protein: CASSGDSSMETQYF.

The chain links TRBV27 to TRBJ2-4; tentatively, D is TRBD1 (5 bases). Germline CDR1 is MNHEY and CDR2 is SMNVEV (reference sequence). This CDR3 has 14 amino acids. Trimming pared 6 bases from V and 9 bases from J, leaving 18 bases between. CDR3 amino acids: CASSQEGVMSIQYF. For the CDR3, the DNA is TGTGCCAGCAGCCAGGAAGGGGTTATGAGCATTCAGTACTTC.

The chain recombines TRBV18 with TRBJ2-7; D ambiguous. The CDR3 covers 15 residues. Trimming stripped 3 bases from V and 5 bases from J, with 17 bases between. CDR1 and CDR2 from the germline V gene are KGHSH and LQKENI. The CDR3: CASSPSAVRLDEQYF. CDR3 DNA sequence: TGTGCCAGCTCACCGAGCGCCGTAAGATTGGACGAGCAGTACTTC.

The sample holds a few counts of this clone. The chain uses TRBV6-5 and TRBJ2-7; D possibly corresponds to TRBD1 (5 bases). Trimming cost V 2 bases and J 3 bases, with 14 bases left between them. In germline, CDR1 is MNHEY, CDR2 SVGAGI. The CDR3 covers 15 residues. DNA for the CDR3: TGTGCCAGCAGTTACGGGGCAGGTTTTGTCTACGAGCAGTACTTC. This codes for CASSYGAGFVYEQYF.

This chain links TRBV6-6 with TRBJ1-5; D is unclear. Germline CDR1 is MNHNY and CDR2 is SVGAGI (reference sequence). Trimming removed 5 bases from V and 7 bases from J, with 9 bases in between. This CDR3 comprises 12 residues. The CDR3 here is CASSPGIQPQHF. The CDR3 region has the DNA TGTGCCAGCAGTCCGGGAATACAGCCCCAGCATTTT.

This CDR3 reads CASSLRTSGTFPGTDTQYF. CDR3 coding DNA: TGCGCCAGCAGCTTGAGGACTAGCGGGACCTTTCCCGGCACAGATACGCAGTATTTT. This sequence joins TRBV5-1 and TRBJ2-3; 12 bases are a match to TRBD2. The CDR3 totals 19 residues. The V and J ends lost 1 base and 1 base, in that order; junction bases with no gene match: 10. Germline V gene sequence: CDR1 SGHRS, CDR2 YFSETQ.